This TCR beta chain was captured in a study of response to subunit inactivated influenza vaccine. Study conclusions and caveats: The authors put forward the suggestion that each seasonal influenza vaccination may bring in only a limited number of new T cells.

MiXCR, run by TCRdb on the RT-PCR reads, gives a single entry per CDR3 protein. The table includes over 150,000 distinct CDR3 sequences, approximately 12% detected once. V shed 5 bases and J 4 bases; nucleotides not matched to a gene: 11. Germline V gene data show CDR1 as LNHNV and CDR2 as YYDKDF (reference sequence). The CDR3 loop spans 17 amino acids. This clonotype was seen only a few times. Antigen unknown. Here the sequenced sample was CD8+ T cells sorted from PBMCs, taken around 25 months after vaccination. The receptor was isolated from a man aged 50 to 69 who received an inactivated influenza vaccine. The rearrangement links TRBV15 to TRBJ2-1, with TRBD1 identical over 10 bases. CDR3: CATSRSRGQGTYNEQFF. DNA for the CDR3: TGTGCCACCAGCCGAAGCCGGGGACAGGGGACGTACAATGAGCAGTTCTTC.